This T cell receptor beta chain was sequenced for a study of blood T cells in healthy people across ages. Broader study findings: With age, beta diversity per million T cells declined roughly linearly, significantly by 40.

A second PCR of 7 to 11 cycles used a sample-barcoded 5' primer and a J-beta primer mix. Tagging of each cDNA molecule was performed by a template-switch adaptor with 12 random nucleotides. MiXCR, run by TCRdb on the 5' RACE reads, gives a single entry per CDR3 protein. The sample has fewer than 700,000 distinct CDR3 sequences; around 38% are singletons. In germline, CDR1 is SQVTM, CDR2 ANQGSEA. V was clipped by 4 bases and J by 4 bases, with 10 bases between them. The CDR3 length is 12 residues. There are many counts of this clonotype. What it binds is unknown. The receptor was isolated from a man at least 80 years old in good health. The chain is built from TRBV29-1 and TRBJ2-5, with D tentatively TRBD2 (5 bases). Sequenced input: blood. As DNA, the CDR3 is TGCAGCGTTGGGAGGACGGGAGAGACCCAGTACTTC. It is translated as CSVGRTGETQYF.